These 27 T cell receptor beta chains were sequenced from one sample in a study of blood T cell repertoires in COVID-19. The table came from immunoSEQ multiplex PCR; TCRdb's copy has only in-frame clones and leaves some out. This sample has around 120,000 clones, with 75% to 90% found just once. The sample was peripheral blood. These receptors were taken from a woman older than 75 with acute or convalescent COVID-19.

J is TRBJ2-2 and V is TRBV9, with 7 bases that match TRBD2. Per the germline V gene, CDR1 is SGDLS and CDR2 is YYNGEE. Losses at the gene ends were 4 bases for V and 1 base for J; bases not matched to a gene: 16. The CDR3 extends over 19 amino acids. As DNA, the CDR3 is TGTGCCAGCAGCCCAGGACTAATCCGGGACTACCTGAACACCGGGGAGCTGTTTTTT. It specifies CASSPGLIRDYLNTGELFF. The whole variable domain, filled in from reference TRBV9 and TRBJ2-2, reads DSGVTQTPKHLITATGQRVTLRCSPRSGDLSVYWYQQSLDQGLQFLIQYYNGEERAKGNILERFSAQQFPDLHSELNLSSLELGDSALYFCASSPGLIRDYLNTGELFFGEGSRLTVL.

This clone was counted a single time. The rearrangement links TRBV5-1 to TRBJ1-1, with D possibly matching TRBD1 (6 bases). This CDR3 is 14 amino acids long. Germline V CDR1 and CDR2: SGHRS, YFSETQ. V was cut by 2 bases and J by 1 base, with 9 bases left in between. CDR3 region: CASSFGQQNTEAFF. The CDR3 DNA sequence: TGCGCCAGCAGCTTCGGACAGCAGAACACTGAAGCTTTCTTT. The complete variable domain, with remaining parts taken from reference TRBV5-1 and TRBJ1-1, reads KAGVTQTPRYLIKTRGQQVTLSCSPISGHRSVSWYQQTPGQGLQFLFEYFSETQRNKGNFPGRFSGRQFSNSRSEMNVSTLELGDSALYLCASSFGQQNTEAFFGQGTRLTVV.

The chain has TRBV11-2 and TRBJ2-6; a weak D match, TRBD1 (5 bases). This CDR3 region has 16 residues. Per the germline V gene, CDR1 is SGHAT and CDR2 is FQNNGV. The ends were cut back, 2 bases at V and 2 bases at J, with 10 bases in the middle. CDR3 region: CASSLSPRAGANVLTF. The CDR3 DNA follows: TGTGCCAGCAGCTTATCCCCCAGGGCTGGGGCCAACGTCCTGACTTTC.

The V and J genes are TRBV28 and TRBJ1-1; the match to TRBD1 covers 8 bases. Losses at the gene ends were 4 bases for V and 1 base for J; bases not matched to a gene: 8. CDR3 length: 16 amino acids. Germline V gene sequence: CDR1 MDHEN, CDR2 SYDVKM. The CDR3 here is CASSSSRTGWNTEAFF. CDR3 coding DNA: TGTGCCAGCAGTTCCAGCCGGACAGGGTGGAACACTGAAGCTTTCTTT.

The V call is TRBV5-1, the J call TRBJ2-3; D ambiguous. Germline V gene sequence: CDR1 SGHRS, CDR2 YFSETQ. The CDR3 length is 14 residues. V lost 0 bases, J lost 3 bases, and 8 bases lay in between. The CDR3 loop is CASSLATWTDTQYF. The CDR3 DNA reads as TGCGCCAGCAGCTTGGCCACTTGGACAGATACGCAGTATTTT.

This clone was counted a single time. The genes are TRBV10-3 and TRBJ1-1; 9 bases align to TRBD1. The CDR3 loop spans 14 amino acids. CDR1 ENHRY and CDR2 SYGVKD come from the germline V gene. V gave up 6 bases and J gave up 3 bases; unmatched junction bases: 5. The chain's CDR3 is CAIRDRGYDTEAFF. The DNA for the CDR3 is TGTGCCATCAGGGACAGGGGATATGACACTGAAGCTTTCTTT.

This chain connects TRBV11-2 to TRBJ1-4, with 9 bases matching TRBD1. V lost 1 base to trimming and J lost 4 bases; unmatched junction nucleotides: 4. The CDR3 totals 16 residues. Germline V lookup: CDR1 SGHAT, CDR2 FQNNGV. CDR3 region: CASSLVGQGFNEKLFF. The CDR3 nucleotides read TGTGCCAGCAGCTTAGTTGGACAGGGGTTTAATGAAAAACTGTTTTTT.

CDR3 sequence: CASSQALDREYEQYF. The CDR3 coding sequence is TGTGCCAGCAGCCAAGCCTTGGACAGGGAATACGAGCAGTACTTC. This rearrangement joins TRBV3-1 (or the pseudogene TRBV3-2) to TRBJ2-7, with TRBD1 matching over 8 bases. V was clipped by 1 base and J by 4 bases; unmatched bases: 6. Germline CDR1 and CDR2: LGHDT and YNNKEL (reference sequence). The CDR3 loop spans 15 amino acids.

This chain joins TRBV5-1 and TRBJ1-1; D perhaps matches TRBD1 (5 bases). V shed 3 bases and J shed 8 bases, with 20 bases lying between them. CDR1 is SGHRS and CDR2 is YFSETQ in the germline V gene. The CDR3 is 15 amino acids. In DNA form, the CDR3 reads TGCGCCAGCAGCTGGGGAGGGGTTATCGGCGGAGAAGCTTTCTTT. It translates to CASSWGGVIGGEAFF.

The rearrangement uses TRBV5-1 and TRBJ2-1; a possible D gene is TRBD2 (6 bases). V dropped 3 bases and J dropped 3 bases, with 10 bases sitting between them. Per germline, CDR1 SGHRS and CDR2 YFSETQ. This CDR3 comprises 14 residues. CDR3: CASSYRDFYNEQFF. CDR3 bases: TGCGCCAGCAGCTACCGGGACTTCTACAATGAGCAGTTCTTC. Looking up the rest from reference TRBV5-1 and TRBJ2-1 gives the full variable domain: KAGVTQTPRYLIKTRGQQVTLSCSPISGHRSVSWYQQTPGQGLQFLFEYFSETQRNKGNFPGRFSGRQFSNSRSEMNVSTLELGDSALYLCASSYRDFYNEQFFGPGTRLTVL.

This clone was seen once. V and J are TRBV29-1 and TRBJ1-2; a possible D gene is TRBD1 (5 bases). Germline V gene lookup returns CDR1 SQVTM and CDR2 ANQGSEA. The V end lost 7 bases, the J end lost 4 bases, and 10 bases lay between the germline ends. The CDR3 spans 11 residues. The CDR3 is CSATVSYGYTF. The DNA of the CDR3 is TGCAGCGCGACAGTGTCCTATGGCTACACCTTC.

The chain joins TRBV30 to TRBJ1-6; TRBD1 agrees at 8 bases. This CDR3 is built from 14 residues. V lost 2 bases to trimming and J lost 7 bases; unmatched junction nucleotides: 4. Per the germline V gene, CDR1 is GTSNPN and CDR2 is SVGIG (reference sequence). The CDR3 is CAWSLWTGNSPLHF. DNA of the CDR3: TGTGCCTGGAGTCTATGGACAGGGAATTCACCCCTCCACTTT.

V and J are TRBV27 and TRBJ1-5, with D maybe TRBD1 (6 bases). Germline CDR1 and CDR2: MNHEY and SMNVEV (reference sequence). V lost 6 bases and J 2 bases, leaving 14 bases between the germline ends. CDR3 size: 15 residues. The CDR3 DNA reads TGTGCCAGCAGCCGAACAGGGTCCGGCAATCAGCCCCAGCATTTT. Translated, it gives CASSRTGSGNQPQHF.

The V call is TRBV9, the J call TRBJ2-1; a weak D match, TRBD1 (6 bases). The CDR3 length is 15 residues. V was shortened by 4 bases and J by 4 bases, with 15 bases between the two germline ends. The germline V gene encodes CDR1 SGDLS and CDR2 YYNGEE. CDR3 DNA: TGTGCCAGCAGCCGCGGGCAGGGGATTTACAATGAGCAGTTCTTC. Translation: CASSRGQGIYNEQFF.

The rearrangement links TRBV5-6 to TRBJ2-3, with no clear D. V was clipped by 2 bases and J by 0 bases, with 7 bases between them. Per the germline V gene, CDR1 is SGHDT and CDR2 is YYEEEE. The CDR3 has 14 residues. Here the CDR3 reads CASSFAESTDTQYF. DNA for the CDR3: TGTGCCAGCAGCTTTGCAGAAAGCACAGATACGCAGTATTTT.

The rearrangement links TRBV12-3 or TRBV12-4 to TRBJ1-2; a weak D match, TRBD1 (5 bases). The length of the CDR3 is 13 residues. V was trimmed by 6 bases and J by 7 bases, leaving 15 bases between them. This chain's CDR3 is CASSDDSPGGYTF. The CDR3 DNA follows: TGTGCCAGCAGCGATGACAGTCCGGGTGGCTACACCTTC.

The chain couples TRBV13 to TRBJ2-2; perhaps TRBD1 as D (6 bases). This CDR3 contains 13 residues. The germline V gene encodes CDR1 PRHDT and CDR2 FYEKMQ (reference sequence). V lost 5 bases and J lost 7, with 11 bases in between. The CDR3: CASSPRTVGELFF. The CDR3 DNA reads as TGTGCCAGCAGCCCACGGACAGTCGGGGAGCTGTTTTTT.

The chain couples TRBV2 to TRBJ2-3; 8 bases are shared with TRBD2. CDR1 and CDR2 (germline): SNHLY, FYNNEI. CDR3 length equals 16 residues. Trimming at V came to 4 bases and at J to 2 bases, leaving 8 bases not matched to a gene. This CDR3 reads CASSGRGGDFTDTQYF. CDR3 in DNA: TGTGCCAGCAGTGGACGGGGGGGGGATTTCACAGATACGCAGTATTTT.

The chain is built from TRBV11-2 and TRBJ1-2, with D tentatively TRBD1 (5 bases). The CDR3 has 15 amino acids. Germline V gene sequence: CDR1 SGHAT, CDR2 FQNNGV. With 5 bases removed from V and 3 bases from J, the gap between germline ends came to 16 bases. The CDR3 reads CASSLQGGRDYGYTF. As DNA, the CDR3 is TGTGCCAGCAGCCTCCAGGGAGGACGGGACTATGGCTACACCTTC.

The V gene is TRBV7-8, the J gene TRBJ2-7; 7 positions match TRBD1. V lost 5 bases, J lost 0 bases, and 13 bases stayed unmatched. The CDR3 length is 17 residues. Germline V CDR1 and CDR2: SGHVS, FQNEAQ. CDR3 in amino acids: CASSQILGTANSYEQYF. The CDR3 DNA reads TGTGCCAGCAGCCAAATCCTTGGGACAGCCAACTCCTACGAGCAGTACTTC.

CDR3 loop: CASSLRQGWEQYF. The DNA of the CDR3 is TGCGCCAGCAGCCTGCGACAGGGATGGGAGCAGTACTTC. The chain joins TRBV4-3 to TRBJ2-7; TRBD1 matches at 7 bases. The CDR3 consists of 13 residues. V gave up 4 bases and J gave up 7 bases; unmatched junction bases: 7. Germline loops: CDR1 LGHNA, CDR2 YSLEER.

The chain uses TRBV12-3 or TRBV12-4 and TRBJ1-2; unclear D gene. Deletions cut 3 bases from V and 7 bases from J, with 9 bases between. This CDR3 is built from 12 residues. The DNA of the CDR3 is TGTGCCAGCAGTTTGTGGGGAGGTGGCTACACCTTC. Protein sequence: CASSLWGGGYTF.

This rearrangement joins TRBV5-6 to TRBJ1-2; the D is unclear. The CDR3 runs to 15 residues. V lost 0 bases and J 4 bases, leaving 13 bases between the germline ends. Germline-derived CDR1 and CDR2 are SGHDT and YYEEEE. The CDR3 sequence: CASSLDLGGSYGYTF. The CDR3, as DNA: TGTGCCAGCAGCTTGGATCTCGGCGGGAGCTATGGCTACACCTTC.

This rearrangement joins TRBV7-3 to TRBJ1-3, with a possible D match to TRBD1 (6 bases). CDR3 length equals 15 residues. Per germline, CDR1 SGHTA and CDR2 FQGTGA. Trimming cost V 4 bases and J 2 bases, with 12 bases left between them. The CDR3 nucleotides are TGTGCCAGCAGCTCGACAGGCAACACTGGAAACACCATATATTTT. This sequence encodes CASSSTGNTGNTIYF.

This rearrangement joins TRBV6-5 to TRBJ1-3; tentatively, D is TRBD1 (6 bases). V lost 4 bases and J 7 bases, leaving 20 bases between the germline ends. The germline gives CDR1 MNHEY, CDR2 SVGAGI. This CDR3 is 16 amino acids long. CDR3 DNA: TGTGCCAGCAGTTTAGACAGGTTGACCTCGCGGAACACCATATATTTT. Amino acids: CASSLDRLTSRNTIYF.

The genes are TRBV24-1 and TRBJ1-5; tentatively, D is TRBD1 (5 bases). The germline V and J ends were trimmed by 4 bases and 7 bases, with 22 bases remaining between them. In germline, CDR1 is KGHDR, CDR2 SFDVKD. The CDR3 contains 17 residues. The CDR3 sequence: CATSEAGRQGIEQPQHF. CDR3 nucleotides: TGTGCCACCAGTGAGGCGGGAAGGCAGGGAATCGAGCAGCCCCAGCATTTT.

This clone showed up just once. The chain links TRBV25-1 to TRBJ1-1, with TRBD1 matching 8 bases. Germline trimming cut 2 bases from V and 1 base from J; bases unmatched to any gene: 3. The CDR3 extends over 15 amino acids. From germline, CDR1 is MGHDK and CDR2 SYGVNS. In DNA form, the CDR3 reads TGTGCCAGCAGTGAAGTCACAGGGGGGAACACTGAAGCTTTCTTT. It translates to CASSEVTGGNTEAFF.